This T cell receptor (beta chain) was found in a study of OX40 agonist ivuxolimab in advanced cancers. Study context: Ivuxolimab is a fully human IgG2 antibody that activates OX40 (CD134). Every patient in dose escalation had hepatocellular carcinoma, melanoma, renal cell or head and neck cancer.

Sequenced by immunoSEQ multiplex PCR; TCRdb stores in-frame clones only, minus some. The sample records about 84,000 clones, 84% being singletons. V was cut by 3 bases and J by 6 bases, with 16 bases left in between. The CDR3 has 15 residues. Germline CDR1 and CDR2: SGDLS and YYNGEE. The sample here was CD4+ or CD8+ T cells sorted from blood, taken in a trial of the OX40 agonist ivuxolimab. This clonotype originated in an adult with an advanced solid tumor such as melanoma, head and neck, liver or kidney cancer. The chain joins TRBV9 to TRBJ1-5, with D tentatively TRBD1 (6 bases). CDR3 coding DNA: TGTGCCAGCAGCGCCGAGGGGGAAGTAAGTCAGCCCCAGCATTTT. Translating gives CASSAEGEVSQPQHF. The full variable domain, completed using reference TRBV9 and TRBJ1-5, is DSGVTQTPKHLITATGQRVTLRCSPRSGDLSVYWYQQSLDQGLQFLIQYYNGEERAKGNILERFSAQQFPDLHSELNLSSLELGDSALYFCASSAEGEVSQPQHFGDGTRLSIL.